A single sample gave rise to the 28 T cell receptor beta chains below, sequenced in a study of OX40 agonist ivuxolimab in advanced cancers. Method: immunoSEQ multiplex PCR; TCRdb's copy keeps in-frame clones and lacks some. The profile shows 40,000 or so clones, roughly 90% of them singletons. The sequences come from CD4+ or CD8+ T cells sorted from blood, collected in a trial of the OX40 agonist ivuxolimab. The source is an adult with an advanced solid tumor such as melanoma, head and neck, liver or kidney cancer.

The chain combines TRBV19 with TRBJ1-1, with 7 bases aligning to TRBD1. CDR3 length: 15 residues. Germline assignment: CDR1 LNHDA and CDR2 SQIVND (reference sequence). J lost 1 base, V lost 1 base, and 3 bases had no gene match. The CDR3 nucleotides are TGTGCCAGTAGTATAGGTGAGGGGGCGAACACTGAAGCTTTCTTT. Its protein product is CASSIGEGANTEAFF.

The CDR3 reads CASSGSYNEQFF. The CDR3 coding sequence is TGTGCCAGCAGCGGTTCCTACAATGAGCAGTTCTTC. The V and J genes are TRBV27 and TRBJ2-1; the D is unclear. Trimming pared 6 bases from V and 1 base from J, leaving 4 bases between. Germline V gives CDR1 MNHEY, CDR2 SMNVEV (reference sequence). CDR3 size: 12 residues.

The chain recombines TRBV5-1 with TRBJ2-7; 8 bases are a match to TRBD2. From germline, CDR1 is SGHRS and CDR2 YFSETQ. The CDR3 runs to 15 residues. The trim removed 0 bases at V and 2 bases at J, leaving 4 bases unmatched. The CDR3 loop is CASSLAGGPPYEQYF. The CDR3, as DNA: TGCGCCAGCAGCTTGGCGGGAGGGCCCCCCTACGAGCAGTACTTC.

The chain has TRBV9 and TRBJ2-2; unclear D gene. The germline gives CDR1 SGDLS, CDR2 YYNGEE. The CDR3 extends over 12 amino acids. V dropped 0 bases and J dropped 6 bases, with 3 bases sitting between them. This chain's CDR3 is CASSVGSGELFF. CDR3 sequence (DNA): TGTGCCAGCAGCGTAGGTTCCGGGGAGCTGTTTTTT.

The chain joins TRBV5-4 to TRBJ1-2; 7 bases match TRBD1. The CDR3 consists of 14 residues. The germline V gene has CDR1 SGHNT and CDR2 YYREEE (reference sequence). Trimming took 4 bases from V and 8 from J; bases not matched to a gene: 11. In DNA form, the CDR3 reads TGTGCCAGCAGCCCCCGAGACAGGGACGGCGGCTACACCTTC. Translation: CASSPRDRDGGYTF.

A note on this clone: Compared with germline, one end of the junction differs, possibly owing to a read error. This chain uses TRBV9 with TRBJ2-1, with 8 bases matching TRBD2. This CDR3 has 11 amino acids. Germline CDR1 and CDR2: SGDLS and YYNGEE. CDR3 nucleotides: TGTGCCAGCAGCGTCAACGGGACTAGAGTCTTC. Translation: CASSVNGTRVF.

This clone was recorded a few times. Written as DNA, the CDR3 is TGTGCCAGCCGACAGTTAATGAACACTGAAGCTTTCTTT. Amino acid sequence: CASRQLMNTEAFF. The chain carries TRBV6-1 and TRBJ1-1; D may be TRBD1 (5 bases). The V gene's germline CDR1 is MNHNS and CDR2 SASEGT. The CDR3 has 13 residues. The germline V and J ends were trimmed by 8 bases and 0 bases, with 10 bases remaining between them.

The gene calls are TRBV5-1 and TRBJ2-7; tentative D call: TRBD2 (6 bases). The CDR3 is 15 amino acids. Looked up from germline, CDR1 is SGHRS and CDR2 is YFSETQ. Here the CDR3 reads CASSWASTPGETFWV. The CDR3 DNA follows: TGCGCCAGCAGCTGGGCGTCGACACCGGGAGAGACTTTTTGGGTC.

The gene calls are TRBV7-3 and TRBJ2-2; weak D call: TRBD1 (5 bases). The CDR3 totals 13 residues. The V and J ends lost 3 bases and 6 bases respectively, with 8 bases between them. The germline CDR1 and CDR2 sequences are SGHTA and FQGTGA. The CDR3 DNA is TGTGCCAGCAGCTTGGGGCCTGCCGGGGAGCTGTTTTTT. Amino acid sequence: CASSLGPAGELFF. Supplemented by reference TRBV7-3 and TRBJ2-2, the full variable domain reads GAGVSQTPSNKVTEKGKYVELRCDPISGHTALYWYRQSLGQGPEFLIYFQGTGAADDSGLPNDRFFAVRPEGSVSTLKIQRTERGDSAVYLCASSLGPAGELFFGEGSRLTVL.

This clone has a single count. The J gene is TRBJ2-1, the V gene TRBV5-6; 11 bases are a match to TRBD2. The CDR3 has 15 residues. Germline V CDR1 and CDR2: SGHDT, YYEEEE. The ends lost 5 bases at V and 5 bases at J; junction bases unmatched: 6. This CDR3 is CASRFGTSGHNEQFF. The DNA for the CDR3 is TGTGCCAGCAGGTTCGGGACTAGCGGCCACAATGAGCAGTTCTTC.

The chain carries TRBV6-5 and TRBJ1-2; no clear D. CDR1 is MNHEY, CDR2 SVGAGI, per germline. The CDR3 totals 13 residues. The V end was cut by 0 bases, the J end by 2 bases, with 4 bases between. The CDR3 spells CASSYSVNYGYTF. Written as DNA, the CDR3 is TGTGCCAGCAGTTACTCGGTCAACTATGGCTACACCTTC.

This CDR3 reads CASSLTSPKNEQFF. The CDR3 DNA reads as TGTGCCAGCAGTTTGACTAGCCCCAAGAATGAGCAGTTCTTC. The rearrangement uses TRBV27 and TRBJ2-1, with TRBD2 matching 7 bases. Germline CDR1 MNHEY, CDR2 SMNVEV (reference sequence). Trimming took 3 bases from V and 7 from J; bases not matched to a gene: 6. The CDR3 contains 14 residues.

This clone was detected only once. This sequence joins TRBV7-8 and TRBJ2-1; D perhaps matches TRBD1 (6 bases). The CDR3 totals 15 residues. The V end was cut by 8 bases, the J end by 0 bases, with 14 bases between. Per the germline V gene, CDR1 is SGHVS and CDR2 is FQNEAQ. In DNA form, the CDR3 reads TGTGCCAGCCTACTTGGGGGCAGCTCCTACAATGAGCAGTTCTTC. Translated: CASLLGGSSYNEQFF. The full variable domain, its missing parts supplied by reference TRBV7-8 and TRBJ2-1, is GAGVSQSPRYKVAKRGQDVALRCDPISGHVSLFWYQQALGQGPEFLTYFQNEAQLDKSGLPSDRFFAERPEGSVSTLKIQRTQQEDSAVYLCASLLGGSSYNEQFFGPGTRLTVL.

The CDR3 DNA is TGTGCCAGCAGTGAAGGGGGCGGGATATACGAGCAGTACTTC. This sequence encodes CASSEGGGIYEQYF. The chain recombines TRBV6-1 with TRBJ2-7, with D possibly being TRBD2 (6 bases). V was trimmed by 1 base and J by 4 bases, leaving 11 bases between them. CDR3 length equals 14 residues. CDR1 is MNHNS and CDR2 is SASEGT in the germline V gene.

In its sample, this clone was seen a few times. The genes are TRBV6-6 and TRBJ2-3, with D possibly being TRBD2 (5 bases). This CDR3 comprises 12 residues. V was trimmed by 10 bases and J by 12 bases, leaving 20 bases between them. Germline lookup yields CDR1 MNHNY and CDR2 SVGAGI (reference sequence). The CDR3 nucleotides read TGTGCCACACCCCTCGGAAAAACGGGACAGTATTTT. Translation: CATPLGKTGQYF.

A remark on this clone: Mismatch with germline at one junction end may stem from a read error. The chain links TRBV5-6 to TRBJ2-5; D might be TRBD1 or TRBD2, each matching 6 bases. Germline CDR1 SGHDT, CDR2 YYEEEE. The CDR3 is 13 residues long. Here the CDR3 DNA reads TGTGCCAGCGCAGTATGGTCGGGGGCCCAACCGCACTTC. Residues: CASAVWSGAQPHF.

The chain uses TRBV19 and TRBJ2-1; either TRBD1 or TRBD2 may fit D (5 bases each). Trimming left V 1 base short and J 3 bases short, with 13 bases between. The germline V gene encodes CDR1 LNHDA and CDR2 SQIVND (reference sequence). CDR3 length: 16 amino acids. The CDR3: CASSIAGLTNYNEQFF. In DNA form, the CDR3 reads TGTGCCAGTAGTATAGCGGGGCTTACCAACTACAATGAGCAGTTCTTC.

Comment on this clone: Other nucleotide sequences in the sample specify the same CDR3. The V gene is TRBV27, the J gene TRBJ2-1; D remains ambiguous. Trimming cost V 2 bases and J 3 bases, with 5 bases left between them. This CDR3 region has 13 residues. The germline V gene has CDR1 MNHEY and CDR2 SMNVEV (reference sequence). Written as DNA, the CDR3 is TGTGCCAGCAGTTTAGATCGCTACAATGAGCAGTTCTTC. Residues: CASSLDRYNEQFF.

Note on this clone: Other DNA variants within this sample encode the same CDR3. This CDR3 reads CASSFWGTGGGYEQYF. CDR3 DNA sequence: TGTGCCAGCAGTTTTTGGGGGACAGGGGGTGGGTACGAGCAGTACTTC. The chain has TRBV28 and TRBJ2-7; 11 bases match TRBD1. The CDR3 extends over 16 amino acids. Germline lookup yields CDR1 MDHEN and CDR2 SYDVKM. The ends lost 3 bases at V and 4 bases at J; junction bases unmatched: 8.

The rearrangement links TRBV7-2 to TRBJ2-3, with D perhaps TRBD2 (6 bases). Germline CDR1 reads SGHTA; CDR2 reads FQGNSA. V lost 3 bases and J lost 0, with 16 bases in between. The CDR3 covers 17 residues. The CDR3 protein is CASSFPTAGTSTDTQYF. Written as DNA, the CDR3 is TGTGCCAGCAGCTTCCCAACCGCGGGGACTAGCACAGATACGCAGTATTTT.

V and J are TRBV5-3 and TRBJ1-2, with D perhaps TRBD1 (5 bases). TRBV5-3 is filed as an ORF, its function uncertain. V was pared by 0 bases and J by 1 base, with 22 bases between. This CDR3 is built from 19 residues. Here the CDR3 DNA reads TGTGCCAGAAGCTTGGGGGAGGGGCAGGCGATGATTTTTAACTATGGCTACACCTTC. It encodes CARSLGEGQAMIFNYGYTF.

The chain links TRBV7-3 to TRBJ2-1, with D unclear. V lost 3 bases, J lost 4 bases, and 10 bases lay in between. This CDR3 has 14 residues. CDR1 is SGHTA and CDR2 is FQGTGA in the germline V gene. CDR3 loop: CASSFIGQYNEQFF. CDR3 coding DNA: TGTGCCAGCAGCTTTATCGGGCAATACAATGAGCAGTTCTTC.

The chain carries TRBV27 and TRBJ2-7, with a possible D match to TRBD2 (6 bases). The CDR3 is 15 residues long. The germline V gene encodes CDR1 MNHEY and CDR2 SMNVEV (reference sequence). The ends were cut back, 8 bases at V and 4 bases at J, with 21 bases in the middle. This chain's CDR3 is CASLGTHSGKYEQYF. The DNA of the CDR3 is TGTGCCAGCCTCGGGACTCACTCCGGCAAGTACGAGCAGTACTTC.

The count of this clone is one. The genes are TRBV14 and TRBJ2-1; D is unclear. The CDR3 covers 14 residues. The V end lost 4 bases, the J end lost 3 bases, and 10 bases lay between the germline ends. Looked up from germline, CDR1 is SGHDN and CDR2 is FVKESK. This CDR3 reads CASSPRVGYNEQFF. The CDR3 DNA sequence: TGTGCCAGCAGCCCTCGAGTAGGCTACAATGAGCAGTTCTTC. Using reference TRBV14 and TRBJ2-1 for the parts outside the CDR3, the full variable domain is EAGVTQFPSHSVIEKGQTVTLRCDPISGHDNLYWYRRVMGKEIKFLLHFVKESKQDESGMPNNRFLAERTGGTYSTLKVQPAELEDSGVYFCASSPRVGYNEQFFGPGTRLTVL.

This chain connects TRBV30 to TRBJ2-7; 9 bases map to TRBD2. Germline lookup yields CDR1 GTSNPN and CDR2 SVGIG (reference sequence). The CDR3 runs to 14 residues. Germline trimming cut 0 bases from V and 7 bases from J; bases unmatched to any gene: 7. The CDR3 is CAWSVGSGSGEQYV. The CDR3, as DNA: TGTGCCTGGAGTGTGGGTAGCGGGAGCGGGGAGCAGTACGTC.

V and J are TRBV7-3 and TRBJ2-1; 9 bases line up with TRBD2. The CDR3 totals 15 residues. V shed 4 bases and J 8 bases; nucleotides not matched to a gene: 9. The germline CDR1 and CDR2 sequences are SGHTA and FQGTGA. The CDR3 protein is CASSSVAGVIDEQFF. The CDR3 nucleotides are TGTGCCAGCAGCTCCGTAGCGGGAGTTATCGATGAGCAGTTCTTC.

The chain uses TRBV2 and TRBJ2-3; the D gene is possibly TRBD2 (6 bases). Germline V gene lookup returns CDR1 SNHLY and CDR2 FYNNEI. Trimming pared 8 bases from V and 3 bases from J, leaving 18 bases between. This CDR3 contains 15 residues. DNA for the CDR3: TGTGCCAGCCCTGAACAGAGACTAGTGACAGATACGCAGTATTTT. This gives the protein CASPEQRLVTDTQYF.

The chain has TRBV7-9 and TRBJ2-6; D unresolved. V was shortened by 3 bases and J by 0 bases, with 6 bases between the two germline ends. CDR1 and CDR2 from the germline V gene are SEHNR and FQNEAQ (reference sequence). This CDR3 contains 15 residues. CDR3 nucleotide sequence: TGTGCCAGCAGCTTGGAATACTCTGGGGCCAACGTCCTGACTTTC. Its protein is CASSLEYSGANVLTF.